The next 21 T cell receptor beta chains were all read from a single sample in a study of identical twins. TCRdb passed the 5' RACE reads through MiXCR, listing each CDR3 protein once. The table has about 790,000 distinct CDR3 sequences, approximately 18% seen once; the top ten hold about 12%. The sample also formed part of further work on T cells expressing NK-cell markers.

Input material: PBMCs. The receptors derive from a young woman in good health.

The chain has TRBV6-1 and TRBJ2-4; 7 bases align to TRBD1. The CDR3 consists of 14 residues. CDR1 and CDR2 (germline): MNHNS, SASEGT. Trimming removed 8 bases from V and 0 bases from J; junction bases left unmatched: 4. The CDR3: CASGRDRAKNIQYF. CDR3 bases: TGTGCCAGCGGCCGGGACAGAGCCAAAAACATTCAGTACTTC.

The CDR3, as DNA: TGTGCCAGCAGTTTAGAGGGGGTCGGAGGCACTGAAGCTTTCTTT. Residues: CASSLEGVGGTEAFF. The chain couples TRBV12-3 or TRBV12-4 to TRBJ1-1; possible D gene TRBD1, 6 bases. V lost 1 base and J 4 bases, leaving 13 bases between the germline ends. The length of the CDR3 is 15 residues.

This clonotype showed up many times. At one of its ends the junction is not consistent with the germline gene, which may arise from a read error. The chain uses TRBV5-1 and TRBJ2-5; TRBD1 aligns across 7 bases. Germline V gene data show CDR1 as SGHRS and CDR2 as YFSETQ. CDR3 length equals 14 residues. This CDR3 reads CASSLGQPQETQYF. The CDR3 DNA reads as TGTGCCAGCAGCTTGGGACAGCCACAAGAGACCCAGTACTTC.

The CDR3 DNA follows: TGCGCCAGCAGCTGGGCCGGGACTAGCGAGGAGACCCAGTACTTC. Translation gives CASSWAGTSEETQYF. V and J are TRBV5-1 and TRBJ2-5, with 10 bases lining up with TRBD2. Trimming cost V 3 bases and J 5 bases; bases outside gene matches: 7. The germline CDR1 and CDR2 sequences are SGHRS and YFSETQ. CDR3 length: 15 amino acids. Full variable domain (missing parts from reference TRBV5-1 and TRBJ2-5): KAGVTQTPRYLIKTRGQQVTLSCSPISGHRSVSWYQQTPGQGLQFLFEYFSETQRNKGNFPGRFSGRQFSNSRSEMNVSTLELGDSALYLCASSWAGTSEETQYFGPGTRLLVL.

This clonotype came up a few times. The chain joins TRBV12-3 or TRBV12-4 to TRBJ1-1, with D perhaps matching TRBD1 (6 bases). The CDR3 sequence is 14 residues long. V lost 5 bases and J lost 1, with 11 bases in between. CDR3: CASSSRDKNTEAFF. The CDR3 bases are TGTGCCAGCAGTAGCCGGGACAAGAACACTGAAGCTTTCTTT.

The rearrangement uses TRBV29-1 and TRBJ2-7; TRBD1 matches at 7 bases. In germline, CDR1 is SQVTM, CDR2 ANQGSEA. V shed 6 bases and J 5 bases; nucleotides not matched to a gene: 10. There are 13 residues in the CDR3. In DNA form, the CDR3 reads TGCAGCGTCGACGCCGACAGGGCCGACGAGCAGTACTTC. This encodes CSVDADRADEQYF.

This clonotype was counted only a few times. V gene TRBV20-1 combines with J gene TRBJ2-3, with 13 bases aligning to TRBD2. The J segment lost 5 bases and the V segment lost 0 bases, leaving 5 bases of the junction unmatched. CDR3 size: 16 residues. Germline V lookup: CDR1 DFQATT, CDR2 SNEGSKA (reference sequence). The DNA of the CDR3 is TGCAGTGCTAGAGACCACCGACTAGCGGGAGGAGATACGCAGTATTTT. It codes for CSARDHRLAGGDTQYF.

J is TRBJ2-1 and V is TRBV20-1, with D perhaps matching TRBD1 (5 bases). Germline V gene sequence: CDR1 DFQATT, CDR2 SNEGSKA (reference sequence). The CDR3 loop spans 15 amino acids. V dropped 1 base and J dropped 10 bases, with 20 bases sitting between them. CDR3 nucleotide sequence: TGCAGTGCTAGAGTGTTAGGGGCGCAGAGCAAAGAGCAGTTCTTC. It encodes CSARVLGAQSKEQFF.

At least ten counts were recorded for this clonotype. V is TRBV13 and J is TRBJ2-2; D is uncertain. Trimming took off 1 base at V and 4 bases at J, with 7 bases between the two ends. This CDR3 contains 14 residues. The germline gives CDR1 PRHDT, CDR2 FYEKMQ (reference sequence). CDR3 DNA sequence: TGTGCCAGCAGCTTAGCTCCTACCACCGGGGAGCTGTTTTTT. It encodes CASSLAPTTGELFF.

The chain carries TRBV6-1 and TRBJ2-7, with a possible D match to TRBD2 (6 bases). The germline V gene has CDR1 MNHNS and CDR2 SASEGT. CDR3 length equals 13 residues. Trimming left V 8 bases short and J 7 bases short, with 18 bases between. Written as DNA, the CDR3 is TGTGCCAGCGGAGGGCCGAACGTTCGAGAGCAGTACTTC. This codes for CASGGPNVREQYF.

DNA of the CDR3: TGCAGTGCAGCGAGAGCGGGAGGTGCGGGGGAGACCCAGTACTTC. Encoded protein: CSAARAGGAGETQYF. The chain carries TRBV20-1 and TRBJ2-5, with 9 bases fitting TRBD2. The CDR3 runs 15 residues. Losses at the gene ends were 6 bases for V and 5 bases for J; bases not matched to a gene: 13. Per germline, CDR1 DFQATT and CDR2 SNEGSKA (reference sequence).

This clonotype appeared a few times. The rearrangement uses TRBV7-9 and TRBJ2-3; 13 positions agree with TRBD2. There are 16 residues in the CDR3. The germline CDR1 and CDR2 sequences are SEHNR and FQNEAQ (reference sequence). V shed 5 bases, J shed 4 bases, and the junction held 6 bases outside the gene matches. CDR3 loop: CASSAKLAGGPDTQYF. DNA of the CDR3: TGTGCCAGCAGCGCAAAACTAGCGGGAGGGCCAGATACGCAGTATTTT. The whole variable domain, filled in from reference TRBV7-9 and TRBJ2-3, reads DTGVSQNPRHKITKRGQNVTFRCDPISEHNRLYWYRQTLGQGPEFLTYFQNEAQLEKSRLLSDRFSAERPKGSFSTLEIQRTEQGDSAMYLCASSAKLAGGPDTQYFGPGTRLTVL.

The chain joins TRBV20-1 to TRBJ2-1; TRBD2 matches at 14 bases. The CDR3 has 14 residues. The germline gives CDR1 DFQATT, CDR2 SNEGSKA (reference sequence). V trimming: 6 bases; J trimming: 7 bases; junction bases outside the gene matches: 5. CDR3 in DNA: TGCAGTGCCCGAGGGACTAGCGGGAGAAATGAGCAGTTCTTC. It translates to CSARGTSGRNEQFF.

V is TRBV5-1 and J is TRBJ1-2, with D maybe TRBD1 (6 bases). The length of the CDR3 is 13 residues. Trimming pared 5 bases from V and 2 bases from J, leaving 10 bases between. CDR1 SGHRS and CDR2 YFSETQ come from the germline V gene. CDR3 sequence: CASREQGNYGYTF. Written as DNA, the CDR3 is TGCGCCAGCAGGGAACAGGGCAACTATGGCTACACCTTC.

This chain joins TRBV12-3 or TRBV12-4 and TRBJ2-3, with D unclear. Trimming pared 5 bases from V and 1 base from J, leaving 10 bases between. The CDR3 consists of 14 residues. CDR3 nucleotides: TGTGCCAGCAGTCCCTCGGCGGGCACAGATACGCAGTATTTT. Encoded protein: CASSPSAGTDTQYF.

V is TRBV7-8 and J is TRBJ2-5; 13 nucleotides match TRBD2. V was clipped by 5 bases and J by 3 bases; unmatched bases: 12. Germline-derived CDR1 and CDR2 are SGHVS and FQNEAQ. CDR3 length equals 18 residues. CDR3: CASSIPGLAGYREETQYF. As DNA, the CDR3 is TGTGCCAGCAGCATTCCGGGACTAGCGGGGTACCGGGAAGAGACCCAGTACTTC.

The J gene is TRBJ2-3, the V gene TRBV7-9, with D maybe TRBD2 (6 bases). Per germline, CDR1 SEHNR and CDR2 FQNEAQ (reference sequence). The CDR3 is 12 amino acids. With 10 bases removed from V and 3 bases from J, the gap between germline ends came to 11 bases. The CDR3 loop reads CANGRGTDTQYF. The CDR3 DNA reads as TGTGCCAACGGGAGAGGGACAGATACGCAGTATTTT.

The CDR3 DNA reads TGTGCCAGCAGCGTTCGGGGGTTGTCCTACAATGAGCAGTTCTTC. Protein: CASSVRGLSYNEQFF. The gene calls are TRBV9 and TRBJ2-1; tentatively, D is TRBD2 (6 bases). Looked up from germline, CDR1 is SGDLS and CDR2 is YYNGEE. Trimming stripped 2 bases from V and 1 base from J, with 10 bases between. The CDR3 is 15 amino acids. Full variable domain (outside the CDR3, taken from reference TRBV9 and TRBJ2-1): DSGVTQTPKHLITATGQRVTLRCSPRSGDLSVYWYQQSLDQGLQFLIQYYNGEERAKGNILERFSAQQFPDLHSELNLSSLELGDSALYFCASSVRGLSYNEQFFGPGTRLTVL.

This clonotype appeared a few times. CDR3 sequence reads: CASSQTGGADYGYTF. The CDR3, as DNA: TGTGCCAGCAGTCAGACAGGGGGCGCCGACTATGGCTACACCTTC. This rearrangement joins TRBV6-1 to TRBJ1-2; 10 bases agree with TRBD1. The CDR3 totals 15 residues. Germline values: CDR1 MNHNS, CDR2 SASEGT. The V gene end was trimmed by 5 bases and the J gene end by 3 bases; junction bases not matched to a gene: 6.

The CDR3 DNA reads TGCAGTGCGCAAGCGGGGGGTGGTAATGAAAAACTGTTTTTT. This encodes CSAQAGGGNEKLFF. The chain is built from TRBV20-1 and TRBJ1-4, with D perhaps matching TRBD1 (5 bases). CDR1 is DFQATT, CDR2 SNEGSKA, per germline (reference sequence). The CDR3 runs to 14 residues. The V end was cut by 6 bases, the J end by 4 bases, with 15 bases between.

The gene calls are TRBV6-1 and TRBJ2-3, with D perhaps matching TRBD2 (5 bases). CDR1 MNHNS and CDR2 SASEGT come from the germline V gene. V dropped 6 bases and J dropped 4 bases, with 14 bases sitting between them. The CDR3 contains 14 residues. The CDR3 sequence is CASSPDYSPDTQYF. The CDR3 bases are TGTGCCAGCAGCCCAGACTATTCTCCAGATACGCAGTATTTT.